This TCR beta chain was sequenced in a study of blood T cell repertoires in COVID-19. Study overall: PBMCs, B-cell-depleted T cells, or T cells were the source of the cDNA or gDNA that made up the material.

Trimming stripped 6 bases from V and 9 bases from J, with 14 bases between. Germline values: CDR1 SQVTM, CDR2 ANQGSEA. The CDR3 sequence is 11 residues long. Produced via immunoSEQ multiplex PCR; TCRdb's table is partial and in-frame only. The table shows approximately 99,000 clones, with around 64% occurring only once. The TCR originated in a woman in her 40s with acute or convalescent COVID-19. The gene calls are TRBV29-1 and TRBJ2-5; D is possibly TRBD2 (5 bases). Material for sequencing was peripheral blood. The CDR3, as DNA: TGCAGCGTCCGAGGGTCCGGACCCCAGTACTTC. Amino acid sequence: CSVRGSGPQYF.